One sample yielded the 20 T cell receptor beta chains listed below, sequenced in a study of T cells in localized non-small cell lung cancer. Sequencing used immunoSEQ multiplex PCR; TCRdb keeps in-frame clones, though not all of them. The sample shows about 890 clones, nearly 25% of them seen only once. The sequencing used lung tumor tissue, collected before any cancer treatment. Receptors were obtained from a woman aged 35 to 69 with stage I squamous cell lung carcinoma.

The chain combines TRBV11-3 with TRBJ2-2, with D perhaps TRBD2 (6 bases). V shed 2 bases and J shed 6 bases, with 13 bases lying between them. CDR1 SGHNT and CDR2 YENEEA come from the germline V gene. The CDR3 is 15 amino acids. CDR3 bases: TGTGCCAGCAGCTTACAACAAACGGGGGCCGGGGAGCTGTTTTTT. This sequence encodes CASSLQQTGAGELFF.

This chain joins TRBV5-1 and TRBJ1-3, with 8 bases lining up with TRBD1. The CDR3 is 15 amino acids. The germline V gene has CDR1 SGHRS and CDR2 YFSETQ. Trimming cost V 1 base and J 2 bases; bases outside gene matches: 2. CDR3 loop: CASSLQQGAGNTIYF. CDR3 DNA sequence: TGCGCCAGCAGCTTGCAACAGGGGGCTGGAAACACCATATATTTT. Drawing the rest from reference TRBV5-1 and TRBJ1-3, the complete variable domain is KAGVTQTPRYLIKTRGQQVTLSCSPISGHRSVSWYQQTPGQGLQFLFEYFSETQRNKGNFPGRFSGRQFSNSRSEMNVSTLELGDSALYLCASSLQQGAGNTIYFGEGSWLTVV.

V is TRBV6-1 and J is TRBJ2-7; D is perhaps TRBD2 (6 bases). Germline values: CDR1 MNHNS, CDR2 SASEGT. The CDR3 consists of 15 residues. Trimming shortened V by 1 base and J by 3 bases, and 13 bases separated the two germline ends. In DNA, the CDR3 is TGTGCCAGCAGTGAAGTAGGAGGGCCTGGCTACGAGCAGTACTTC. Its protein is CASSEVGGPGYEQYF.

The CDR3 reads CASRPGGRAGETQYF. CDR3 sequence (DNA): TGTGCCAGTAGACCCGGAGGACGGGCAGGGGAGACCCAGTACTTC. V usage is TRBV19 and J usage is TRBJ2-5; D is perhaps TRBD1 or TRBD2 (5 bases each). The CDR3 is made up of 15 amino acids. Trimming removed 6 bases from V and 5 bases from J, with 19 bases in between. CDR1 is LNHDA, CDR2 SQIVND, per germline (reference sequence). Drawing the rest from reference TRBV19 and TRBJ2-5, the complete variable domain is DGGITQSPKYLFRKEGQNVTLSCEQNLNHDAMYWYRQDPGQGLRLIYYSQIVNDFQKGDIAEGYSVSREKKESFPLTVTSAQKNPTAFYLCASRPGGRAGETQYFGPGTRLLVL.

The J gene is TRBJ1-1, the V gene TRBV10-2; D is unresolved. The CDR3 runs 13 residues. Trimming took 5 bases from V and 7 from J, leaving 14 bases between them. Germline CDR1 reads WSHSY; CDR2 reads SAAADI. The CDR3 region is CASSLSVSDEAFF. The CDR3 nucleotides read TGCGCCAGCAGTCTCTCGGTCTCGGATGAAGCTTTCTTT.

This chain joins TRBV28 and TRBJ2-1, with 8 bases identical to TRBD2. Trimming removed 2 bases from V and 8 bases from J; junction bases left unmatched: 5. CDR3 length: 14 residues. Germline CDR1 MDHEN, CDR2 SYDVKM. The CDR3 DNA sequence: TGTGCCAGCAGTTTACCAGCGGGAGCGGATGAGCAGTTCTTC. This translates into CASSLPAGADEQFF.

CDR3 coding DNA: TGTGCCAGTAGACAACAACGGGGGCAAACTGAAGCTTTCTTT. Its protein is CASRQQRGQTEAFF. The chain recombines TRBV19 with TRBJ1-1, with a possible D match to TRBD1 (6 bases). Per the germline V gene, CDR1 is LNHDA and CDR2 is SQIVND (reference sequence). This CDR3 has 14 residues. The V end was cut by 6 bases, the J end by 5 bases, with 16 bases between.

This clone has just a few counts. The chain uses TRBV11-3 and TRBJ1-1; D not resolved. Germline loops: CDR1 SGHNT, CDR2 YENEEA. V lost 0 bases to trimming and J lost 5 bases, with 16 bases between them. This CDR3 has 16 amino acids. CDR3 protein: CASSLDVARRGTEAFF. DNA of the CDR3: TGTGCCAGCAGCTTAGATGTGGCCAGAAGAGGTACTGAAGCTTTCTTT. Based on the CDR3 plus reference TRBV11-3 and TRBJ1-1, the full variable domain is EAGVVQSPRYKIIEKKQPVAFWCNPISGHNTLYWYLQNLGQGPELLIRYENEEAVDDSQLPKDRFSAERLKGVDSTLKIQPAELGDSAVYLCASSLDVARRGTEAFFGQGTRLTVV.

This clone was picked up a small number of times. The J gene is TRBJ1-1, the V gene TRBV11-3, with D unresolved. The V gene lost 5 bases and the J gene lost 2 bases, with 12 bases spanning the gap. This CDR3 is built from 14 residues. Germline-derived CDR1 and CDR2 are SGHNT and YENEEA. CDR3 loop: CASSPWTANTEAFF. DNA for the CDR3: TGTGCCAGCAGCCCCTGGACCGCAAACACTGAAGCTTTCTTT.

The chain uses TRBV30 and TRBJ1-5, with 9 bases matching TRBD1. The ends lost 2 bases at V and 5 bases at J; junction bases unmatched: 10. The CDR3 runs 16 residues. CDR1 and CDR2 from the germline V gene are GTSNPN and SVGIG (reference sequence). The CDR3 region is CAWSSMGTGYYQPQHF. For the CDR3, the DNA is TGTGCCTGGAGTTCGATGGGGACAGGGTATTATCAGCCCCAGCATTTT.

The chain carries TRBV28 and TRBJ2-3; a possible D gene is TRBD2 (6 bases). The CDR3 runs 13 residues. CDR1 and CDR2 from the germline V gene are MDHEN and SYDVKM. The V gene lost 7 bases and the J gene lost 4 bases, with 12 bases spanning the gap. The CDR3 spells CASKDYRPDTQYF. In nucleotides, the CDR3 is TGTGCCAGCAAGGACTACCGCCCAGATACGCAGTATTTT.

This clone appeared a few times. V is TRBV11-3 and J is TRBJ2-1; 9 nucleotides agree with TRBD2. Germline V lookup: CDR1 SGHNT, CDR2 YENEEA. Unmatched junction bases numbered 9, after V lost 1 base and J lost 8 bases. The CDR3 totals 16 residues. CDR3 sequence: CASSLGGGRARDEQFF. CDR3 nucleotides: TGTGCCAGCAGCTTAGGGGGCGGGAGGGCGAGGGATGAGCAGTTCTTC.

This clone is termed large. V and J are TRBV4-1 and TRBJ2-7; TRBD2 matches at 12 bases. Germline-derived CDR1 and CDR2 are MGHRA and YSYEKL. Trimming at V came to 5 bases and at J to 3 bases, leaving 2 bases not matched to a gene. CDR3 size: 14 residues. CDR3: CASSGLAGNYEQYF. Written as DNA, the CDR3 is TGCGCCAGCAGCGGACTAGCGGGGAACTACGAGCAGTACTTC.

This clone was counted a few times. The rearrangement links TRBV9 to TRBJ2-2, with 13 bases identical to TRBD2. Germline V gene lookup returns CDR1 SGDLS and CDR2 YYNGEE. This CDR3 contains 15 residues. V trimming: 3 bases; J trimming: 6 bases; junction bases outside the gene matches: 2. The CDR3 coding sequence is TGTGCCAGCAGCGGGACTAGCGGGAGTGCCGGGGAGCTGTTTTTT. This codes for CASSGTSGSAGELFF.

This clone was seen only a few times. The chain is built from TRBV6-8 and TRBJ2-2; D remains ambiguous. There are 12 residues in the CDR3. Looked up from germline, CDR1 is MNHGY and CDR2 is SAAAGT. Trimming cost V 4 bases and J 5 bases, with 5 bases left between them. The CDR3 spells CASSSGTGELFF. The CDR3 DNA sequence: TGTGCCAGCAGTTCAGGAACCGGGGAGCTGTTTTTT.

This clone is deemed large. The genes are TRBV6-8 and TRBJ2-1, with 7 bases aligning to TRBD1. With V trimmed by 9 bases and J by 3 bases, 5 bases remained unmatched. Germline-derived CDR1 and CDR2 are MNHGY and SAAAGT. This CDR3 is 13 amino acids long. The CDR3 DNA is TGTGCCAGTTGGACAGGCCACTACAATGAGCAGTTCTTC. Its translation is CASWTGHYNEQFF.

This clone was counted a few times. V is TRBV28 and J is TRBJ1-2; tentatively, D is TRBD1 (5 bases). From germline, CDR1 is MDHEN and CDR2 SYDVKM. The length of the CDR3 is 14 residues. Trimming cost V 3 bases and J 8 bases, with 16 bases left between them. CDR3 residues: CASSFNGAAGGYTF. CDR3 bases: TGTGCCAGCAGTTTTAACGGGGCGGCAGGAGGCTACACCTTC.

This chain connects TRBV12-5 to TRBJ1-1; 7 bases align to TRBD1. V was clipped by 6 bases and J by 13 bases; unmatched bases: 11. This CDR3 contains 12 residues. Germline loops: CDR1 LGHNT, CDR2 FRNRAP. CDR3 DNA sequence: TGTGCTAGTGGACTCGGACAGGTTATGGTTTTCTTT. Encoded protein: CASGLGQVMVFF.

Judged by abundance, this clone is medium-sized. The rearrangement links TRBV6-8 to TRBJ2-3; the match to TRBD2 covers 10 bases. The CDR3 length is 13 residues. In germline, CDR1 is MNHGY, CDR2 SAAAGT. J gave up 7 bases and V 8 bases, and 6 bases lay outside the gene matches. In nucleotides, the CDR3 is TGTGCCAGCGGCCCTAGCGGGAGTTATACGCAGTATTTT. It codes for CASGPSGSYTQYF.

This clone occurred a few times. This sequence joins TRBV28 and TRBJ1-5, with D unresolved. Trimming stripped 5 bases from V and 5 bases from J, with 13 bases between. The germline V gene encodes CDR1 MDHEN and CDR2 SYDVKM. The CDR3 sequence is 14 residues long. The CDR3 loop is CASSRLTSYQPQHF. The CDR3 bases are TGTGCCAGCAGTCGTCTCACATCCTATCAGCCCCAGCATTTT.